This T cell receptor (beta chain) was found in a study of blood T cell repertoires in COVID-19. At the level of the study: Both acute and convalescent COVID-19 samples were obtained from the United States, Italy and Spain.

Those enrolled, adults aged roughly 18 to 100 years, came from about two dozen US areas. Categorization into cohorts depended on clinical history that participants reported. The table came from immunoSEQ multiplex PCR; TCRdb's copy has only in-frame clones and leaves some out. The data hold a few hundred thousand clones, with roughly 85% observed a single time. Germline V gene sequence: CDR1 MNHEY, CDR2 SVGAGI. The CDR3 has 16 residues. V was shortened by 0 bases and J by 0 bases, with 6 bases between the two germline ends. The sequence was collected from a woman aged 35 to 49 with acute COVID-19. Sequencing used PBMCs or T cells enriched from blood (not recorded which). The chain joins TRBV6-5 to TRBJ1-6; D is uncertain. CDR3 in DNA: TGTGCCAGCAGTTACTCCGGGAGCTCCTATAATTCACCCCTCCACTTT. This sequence encodes CASSYSGSSYNSPLHF.